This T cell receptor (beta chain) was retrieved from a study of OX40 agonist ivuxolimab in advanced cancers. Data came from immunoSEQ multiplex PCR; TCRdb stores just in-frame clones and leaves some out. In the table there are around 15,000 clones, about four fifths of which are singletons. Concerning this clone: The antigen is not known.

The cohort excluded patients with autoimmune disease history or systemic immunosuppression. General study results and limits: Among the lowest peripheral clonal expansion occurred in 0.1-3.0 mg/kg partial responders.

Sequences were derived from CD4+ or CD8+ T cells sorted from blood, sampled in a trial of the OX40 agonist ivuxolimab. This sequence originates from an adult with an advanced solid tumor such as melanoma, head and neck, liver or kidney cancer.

CDR3 residues: CASSSWRGQASYEQYF. CDR3 DNA sequence: TGTGCCAGCAGCTCGTGGCGGGGTCAAGCCTCCTACGAGCAGTACTTC. V gene TRBV11-3 combines with J gene TRBJ2-7; TRBD2 might be the D (6 bases). The ends were cut back, 4 bases at V and 0 bases at J, with 16 bases in the middle. Germline values: CDR1 SGHNT, CDR2 YENEEA. There are 16 residues in the CDR3.